These 19 T cell receptor beta chains came from one sample sequenced in a study of graft-versus-host responses after intestinal transplantation. The table came from immunoSEQ multiplex PCR; TCRdb's copy has only in-frame clones and leaves some out. The repertoire holds tens of thousands of clones, with 70% to 90% as singletons. Sequencing used PBMCs, obtained 26 days after transplant. All receptors come from a human patient who received an intestinal transplant, so some T cells may come from the graft donor.

In DNA, the CDR3 is TGTGCCAGCAGCCCGGGACAGGGGGCCTACGAGCAGTACTTC. Translation: CASSPGQGAYEQYF. The rearrangement joins TRBV13 to TRBJ2-7; 11 positions match TRBD1. CDR3 length: 14 residues. Germline CDR1 reads PRHDT; CDR2 reads FYEKMQ (reference sequence). After removal of 5 bases from V and 2 bases from J, the junction contained 2 bases not matched to a gene.

The chain couples TRBV4-3 to TRBJ2-2; 7 bases are a match to TRBD1. The CDR3 consists of 21 residues. J was trimmed by 3 bases and V by 1 base; bases with no gene match: 20. The germline V gene encodes CDR1 LGHNA and CDR2 YSLEER. As DNA, the CDR3 is TGCGCCAGCAGCCAAGGTATAACCAAGGGGGCCAGGGGTTCACACACCGGGGAGCTGTTTTTT. Translation: CASSQGITKGARGSHTGELFF.

V and J are TRBV29-1 and TRBJ2-7; D gene ambiguous. The CDR3 length is 14 residues. V lost 2 bases, J lost 2 bases, and 13 bases lay in between. Per germline, CDR1 SQVTM and CDR2 ANQGSEA. The CDR3, as DNA: TGCAGCGTTGAAACCCGCGGCGCGGCCTACGAGCAGTACTTC. This codes for CSVETRGAAYEQYF.

The chain carries TRBV11-2 and TRBJ2-3, with TRBD2 identical over 7 bases. Germline trimming cut 1 base from V and 1 base from J; bases unmatched to any gene: 2. Per germline, CDR1 SGHAT and CDR2 FQNNGV. The CDR3 totals 15 residues. This CDR3 is CASSLAGGRTDTQYF. The CDR3 DNA follows: TGTGCCAGCAGCTTAGCGGGGGGTCGCACAGATACGCAGTATTTT.

The chain joins TRBV28 to TRBJ1-5; D perhaps matches TRBD1 (6 bases). V was pared by 4 bases and J by 4 bases, with 23 bases between. The length of the CDR3 is 18 residues. The germline CDR1 and CDR2 sequences are MDHEN and SYDVKM. The CDR3 protein is CASSSLPLLQGGNQPQHF. The CDR3 DNA reads TGTGCCAGCAGTTCTCTCCCTCTATTACAGGGAGGGAATCAGCCCCAGCATTTT.

V is TRBV18 and J is TRBJ1-5; 10 nucleotides agree with TRBD1. Trimming at V came to 5 bases and at J to 5 bases, leaving 9 bases not matched to a gene. The germline V gene has CDR1 KGHSH and CDR2 LQKENI. The CDR3 is 16 amino acids. CDR3 protein: CASSTGPGQGYQPQHF. The CDR3, as DNA: TGTGCCAGCTCAACAGGTCCGGGACAGGGGTATCAGCCCCAGCATTTT.

The rearrangement links TRBV19 to TRBJ2-7; the D gene is possibly TRBD1 (5 bases). This CDR3 contains 14 residues. Trimming removed 5 bases at V and 6 bases at J, with 17 bases between. Germline V gives CDR1 LNHDA, CDR2 SQIVND (reference sequence). The CDR3 here is CASSSPSTEVEQYF. Here the CDR3 DNA reads TGTGCCAGTAGTTCCCCCTCGACAGAAGTCGAGCAGTACTTC.

The chain recombines TRBV7-9 with TRBJ1-2; 8 bases are shared with TRBD1. The CDR3 is 15 amino acids. Germline CDR1 reads SEHNR; CDR2 reads FQNEAQ (reference sequence). Trimming at V came to 3 bases and at J to 2 bases, leaving 5 bases not matched to a gene. This CDR3 is CASSFIRGQNYGYTF. The CDR3 region has the DNA TGTGCCAGCAGCTTCATCAGGGGGCAGAACTATGGCTACACCTTC.

This chain links TRBV7-9 with TRBJ2-1, with TRBD2 identical over 9 bases. CDR1 SEHNR and CDR2 FQNEAQ come from the germline V gene (reference sequence). The CDR3 is made up of 15 amino acids. The ends lost 5 bases at V and 7 bases at J; junction bases unmatched: 9. CDR3 in DNA: TGTGCCAGCAGCATCTCCGGGACTAGCACAAATGAGCAGTTCTTC. Its translation: CASSISGTSTNEQFF.

The chain recombines TRBV11-2 with TRBJ2-7; TRBD2 matches at 8 bases. V lost 5 bases to trimming and J lost 1 base; unmatched junction nucleotides: 7. CDR3 length: 15 residues. The germline V gene encodes CDR1 SGHAT and CDR2 FQNNGV. The CDR3 is CASSRVAGRSYEQYF. As DNA, the CDR3 is TGTGCCAGCAGCAGGGTAGCGGGAAGGTCCTACGAGCAGTACTTC.

V is TRBV6-4 and J is TRBJ2-1, with 15 bases matching TRBD2. Trimming at V came to 5 bases and at J to 8 bases, leaving 13 bases not matched to a gene. Per germline, CDR1 MRHNA and CDR2 SNTAGT. The CDR3 has 18 amino acids. The CDR3 region is CASSTRTSGRAVRDEQFF. CDR3 in DNA: TGTGCCAGCAGTACTAGGACTAGCGGGAGGGCCGTTCGAGATGAGCAGTTCTTC.

This chain links TRBV6-6 with TRBJ2-7; 8 bases are shared with TRBD1. The V segment lost 2 bases and the J segment 1 base; nucleotides outside the gene matches: 7. The germline V gene encodes CDR1 MNHNY and CDR2 SVGAGI (reference sequence). The CDR3 loop spans 16 amino acids. The CDR3 region is CASSYGPTGASYEQYF. The CDR3 bases are TGTGCCAGCAGTTACGGGCCGACAGGGGCTTCCTACGAGCAGTACTTC.

This clone appeared a single time. The rearrangement joins TRBV7-3 to TRBJ2-3; 8 bases match TRBD2. With 2 bases clipped from V and 3 bases from J, the junction kept 7 bases outside the gene matches. This CDR3 spans 16 amino acids. Per the germline V gene, CDR1 is SGHTA and CDR2 is FQGTGA. CDR3 nucleotides: TGTGCCAGCAGCTTAGCCGGCGGGAGGTATACAGATACGCAGTATTTT. This sequence encodes CASSLAGGRYTDTQYF. Full variable domain (missing parts from reference TRBV7-3 and TRBJ2-3): GAGVSQTPSNKVTEKGKYVELRCDPISGHTALYWYRQSLGQGPEFLIYFQGTGAADDSGLPNDRFFAVRPEGSVSTLKIQRTERGDSAVYLCASSLAGGRYTDTQYFGPGTRLTVL.

This clone has only a few counts. The chain has TRBV7-9 and TRBJ1-2, with D unclear. The CDR3 is 15 amino acids. V was cut by 0 bases and J by 4 bases, with 12 bases left in between. The germline CDR1 and CDR2 sequences are SEHNR and FQNEAQ (reference sequence). The CDR3 here is CASSLALRTAYGYTF. Written as DNA, the CDR3 is TGTGCCAGCAGCTTAGCCCTAAGAACAGCCTATGGCTACACCTTC.

The chain couples TRBV7-3 to TRBJ2-7, with 9 bases identical to TRBD2. Germline CDR1 SGHTA, CDR2 FQGTGA. V gave up 5 bases and J gave up 7 bases; unmatched junction bases: 6. This CDR3 contains 13 residues. The CDR3 loop reads CASSPGREGEQYF. CDR3 sequence (DNA): TGTGCCAGCAGCCCGGGGCGGGAGGGGGAGCAGTACTTC.

The chain employs TRBV5-5 and TRBJ2-7; 9 bases line up with TRBD1. The CDR3 loop spans 14 amino acids. Germline lookup yields CDR1 SGHKS and CDR2 YYEKEE (reference sequence). J lost 2 bases, V lost 3 bases, and 3 bases had no gene match. The CDR3 is CASSWGTGPYEQYV. Here the CDR3 DNA reads TGTGCCAGCAGCTGGGGGACAGGGCCCTACGAGCAGTACGTC.

The rearrangement uses TRBV6-5 and TRBJ2-2; D perhaps matches TRBD1 (5 bases). Germline V gene sequence: CDR1 MNHEY, CDR2 SVGAGI. This CDR3 has 16 amino acids. V lost 0 bases, J lost 7 bases, and 15 bases lay in between. The CDR3 region is CASSYSSGYSGGELFF. CDR3 coding DNA: TGTGCCAGCAGTTACTCTTCAGGGTACTCTGGCGGGGAGCTGTTTTTT.

The rearrangement uses TRBV7-6 and TRBJ2-2; 12 nucleotides align to TRBD1. The CDR3 runs 19 residues. V was clipped by 2 bases and J by 6 bases; unmatched bases: 13. Germline V CDR1 and CDR2: SGHVS, FNYEAQ. The DNA of the CDR3 is TGTGCCAGCAGCTTATGGTTCATAGCGGGACAGGGGGCCTCCGGGGAGCTGTTTTTT. This encodes CASSLWFIAGQGASGELFF.

For this clone: This sample also contains other DNA sequences that code for the same CDR3. V is TRBV10-2 and J is TRBJ2-7, with 8 bases fitting TRBD2. This CDR3 is 13 amino acids long. After removal of 7 bases from V and 7 bases from J, the junction contained 9 bases not matched to a gene. Germline V CDR1 and CDR2: WSHSY, SAAADI. CDR3 sequence (DNA): TGCGCCAGCAAAGGACTAGCAGACAATGAGCAGTACGTC. It encodes CASKGLADNEQYV.